The clone carrying this T cell receptor (beta chain) has a count of ten or more. No antigen is known for it. The data derive from a study of T cells after yellow fever vaccination. Study summary: In the case of low-cell-number fractions, SMART-Seq v4 Ultra Low Input was used for preparation. The study's findings and limits: There was a small share of clonotypes that showed up in both the CD4 and CD8 compartments.

The TCR cDNA carried a universal primer site and UMIs from 5'RACE template switching. TCRdb analysed the 5' RACE reads with MiXCR anew, one entry per CDR3 protein. The profile covers 350,000 to 450,000 distinct CDR3 sequences, with 6.2% appearing a single time and approximately 16% taken by the ten largest. Trimming removed 5 bases at V and 8 bases at J, with 22 bases between. Germline V gene data show CDR1 as SGHTA and CDR2 as FQGTGA. This CDR3 contains 16 residues. This TCR was sampled from a man aged 25 to 40 who received the YFV17D yellow fever vaccine. V and J are TRBV7-3 and TRBJ2-1; D perhaps matches TRBD1 (6 bases). This material consisted of PBMCs, taken 5 days after the yellow fever booster vaccination. DNA of the CDR3: TGTGCCAGCAGCCTGACCGGGACAACCGCTTCGGATGAGCAGTTCTTC. It encodes CASSLTGTTASDEQFF.